This T cell receptor beta chain comes out of a study of T cells in Graves' hyperthyroidism and ophthalmopathy. Remarks on this clonotype: Its specificity is not known.

General study findings and limits: Blood also held most thyroid clonotypes expanded beyond 0.001.

The CDR3 spans 12 residues. V lost 4 bases and J lost 12; bases outside the gene matches: 6. Germline lookup yields CDR1 LGHNA and CDR2 YNFKEQ. TCR beta CDR3 region amplification was performed from RNA transcripts. HTBI primers were used for first-round RT-PCR of the TCR CDR3. TCRdb called the multiplex PCR reads again in MiXCR, with one record for every CDR3 protein. The sample carries approximately 400,000 distinct CDR3 sequences, approximately 17% recorded once. The chain uses TRBV4-2 and TRBJ2-1; TRBD1 matches 7 bases. This receptor was taken from a man aged 18 to 30 with Graves' ophthalmopathy. Material for sequencing was blood. This CDR3 reads CASSLPRDRQFF. The CDR3 DNA reads TGTGCCAGCAGCCTTCCCCGGGACAGGCAGTTCTTC.